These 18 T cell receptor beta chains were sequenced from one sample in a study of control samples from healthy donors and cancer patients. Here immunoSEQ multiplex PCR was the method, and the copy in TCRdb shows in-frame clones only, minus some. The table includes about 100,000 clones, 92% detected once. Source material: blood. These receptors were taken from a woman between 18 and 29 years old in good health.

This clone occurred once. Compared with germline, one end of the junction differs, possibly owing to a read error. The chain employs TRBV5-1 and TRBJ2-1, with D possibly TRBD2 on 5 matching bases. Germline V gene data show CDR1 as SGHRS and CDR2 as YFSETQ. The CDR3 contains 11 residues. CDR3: CASSQGERRVF. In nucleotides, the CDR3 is TGCGCCAGCAGCCAAGGCGAGCGGCGGGTCTTC.

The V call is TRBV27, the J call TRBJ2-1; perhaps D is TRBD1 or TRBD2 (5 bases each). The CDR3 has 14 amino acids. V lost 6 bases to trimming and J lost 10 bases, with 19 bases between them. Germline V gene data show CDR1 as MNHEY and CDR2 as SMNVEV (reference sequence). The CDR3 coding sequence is TGTGCCAGCAGCCCCTCGTTCGGGGCAGGGGAGCAGTTCTTC. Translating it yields CASSPSFGAGEQFF.

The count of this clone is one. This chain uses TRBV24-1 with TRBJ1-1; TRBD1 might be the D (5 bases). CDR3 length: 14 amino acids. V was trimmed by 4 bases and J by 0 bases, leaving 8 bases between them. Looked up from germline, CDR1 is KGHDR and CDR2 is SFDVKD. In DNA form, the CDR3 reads TGTGCCACCAGTGACGCAGGGTTGAACACTGAAGCTTTCTTT. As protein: CATSDAGLNTEAFF.

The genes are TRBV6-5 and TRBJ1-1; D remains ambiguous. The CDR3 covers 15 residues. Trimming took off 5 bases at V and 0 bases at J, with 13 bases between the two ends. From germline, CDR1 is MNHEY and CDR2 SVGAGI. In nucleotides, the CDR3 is TGTGCCAGCAGTAATGAAGGGAGGGTGAACACTGAAGCTTTCTTT. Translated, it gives CASSNEGRVNTEAFF.

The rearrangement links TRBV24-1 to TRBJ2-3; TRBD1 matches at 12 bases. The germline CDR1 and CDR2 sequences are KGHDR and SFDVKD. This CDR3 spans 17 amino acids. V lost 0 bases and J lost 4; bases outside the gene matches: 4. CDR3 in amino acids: CATSDLQGTGGPDTQYF. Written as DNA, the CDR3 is TGTGCCACCAGTGATTTGCAAGGGACAGGGGGCCCAGATACGCAGTATTTT.

CDR3 region: CASSRARSGEETQYF. The CDR3 coding sequence is TGTGCCAGCAGCCGCGCTCGAAGCGGGGAAGAGACCCAGTACTTC. The chain uses TRBV3-1 (or the pseudogene TRBV3-2) and TRBJ2-5; TRBD2 matches 7 bases. J was trimmed by 3 bases and V by 4 bases; bases with no gene match: 8. This CDR3 spans 15 amino acids. Germline CDR1 and CDR2: LGHDT and YNNKEL (reference sequence).

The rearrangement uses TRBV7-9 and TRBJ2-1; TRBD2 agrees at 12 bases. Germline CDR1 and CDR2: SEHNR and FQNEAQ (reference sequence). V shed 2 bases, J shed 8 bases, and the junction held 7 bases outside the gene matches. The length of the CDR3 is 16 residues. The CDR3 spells CASSLTASGGAHEQFF. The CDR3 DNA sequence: TGTGCCAGCAGCTTAACGGCTAGCGGGGGGGCCCATGAGCAGTTCTTC.

Here the CDR3 reads CASSLSGTRGNGYTF. The CDR3 coding sequence is TGTGCCAGCAGCTTGTCCGGGACCCGAGGGAATGGCTACACCTTC. The chain employs TRBV11-2 and TRBJ1-2, with D possibly matching TRBD1 (5 bases). Germline lookup yields CDR1 SGHAT and CDR2 FQNNGV. This CDR3 is built from 15 residues. V was clipped by 3 bases and J by 6 bases, with 17 bases between them.

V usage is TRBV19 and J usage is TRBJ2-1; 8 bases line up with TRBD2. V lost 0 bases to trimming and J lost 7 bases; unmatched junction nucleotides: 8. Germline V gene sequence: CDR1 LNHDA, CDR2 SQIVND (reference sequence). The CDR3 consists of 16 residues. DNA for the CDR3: TGTGCCAGTAGTATAGATAACAGCGGGGGTCAAAATGAGCAGTTCTTC. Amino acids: CASSIDNSGGQNEQFF.

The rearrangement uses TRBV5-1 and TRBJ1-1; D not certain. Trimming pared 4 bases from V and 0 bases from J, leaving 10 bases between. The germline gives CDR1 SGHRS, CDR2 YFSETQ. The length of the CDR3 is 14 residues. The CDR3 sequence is CASSVADLNTEAFF. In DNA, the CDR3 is TGCGCCAGCAGCGTGGCGGATCTGAACACTGAAGCTTTCTTT.

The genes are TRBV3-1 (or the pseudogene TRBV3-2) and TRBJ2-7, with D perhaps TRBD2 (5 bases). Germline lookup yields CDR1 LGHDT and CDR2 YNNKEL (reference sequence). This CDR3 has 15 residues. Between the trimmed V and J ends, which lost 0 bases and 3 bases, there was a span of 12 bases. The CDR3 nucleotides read TGTGCCAGCAGCCAAGATCCCGGACGGGGCTACGAGCAGTACTTC. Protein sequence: CASSQDPGRGYEQYF.

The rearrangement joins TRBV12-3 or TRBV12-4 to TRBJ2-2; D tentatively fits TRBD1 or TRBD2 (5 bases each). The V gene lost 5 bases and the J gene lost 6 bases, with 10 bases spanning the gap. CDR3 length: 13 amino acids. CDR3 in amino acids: CASSPGGPGELFF. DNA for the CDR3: TGTGCCAGCAGTCCTGGGGGTCCCGGGGAGCTGTTTTTT.

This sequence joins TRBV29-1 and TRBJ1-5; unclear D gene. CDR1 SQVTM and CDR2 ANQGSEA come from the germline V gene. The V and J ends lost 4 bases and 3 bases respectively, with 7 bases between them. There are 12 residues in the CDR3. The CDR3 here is CSVASHNQPQHF. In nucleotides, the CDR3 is TGCAGCGTTGCAAGCCACAATCAGCCCCAGCATTTT.

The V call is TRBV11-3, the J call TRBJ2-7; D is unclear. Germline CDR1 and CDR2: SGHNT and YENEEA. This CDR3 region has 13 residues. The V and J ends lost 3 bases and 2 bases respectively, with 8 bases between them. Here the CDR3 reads CASSFGRTYEQYF. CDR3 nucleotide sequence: TGTGCCAGCAGCTTCGGCAGGACCTACGAGCAGTACTTC. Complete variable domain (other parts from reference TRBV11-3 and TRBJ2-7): EAGVVQSPRYKIIEKKQPVAFWCNPISGHNTLYWYLQNLGQGPELLIRYENEEAVDDSQLPKDRFSAERLKGVDSTLKIQPAELGDSAVYLCASSFGRTYEQYFGPGTRLTVT.

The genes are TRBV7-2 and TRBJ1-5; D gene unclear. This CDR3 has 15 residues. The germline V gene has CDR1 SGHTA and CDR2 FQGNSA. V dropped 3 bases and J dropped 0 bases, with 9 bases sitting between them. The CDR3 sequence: CASSFQHYSNQPQHF. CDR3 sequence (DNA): TGTGCCAGCAGCTTCCAACACTATAGCAATCAGCCCCAGCATTTT.

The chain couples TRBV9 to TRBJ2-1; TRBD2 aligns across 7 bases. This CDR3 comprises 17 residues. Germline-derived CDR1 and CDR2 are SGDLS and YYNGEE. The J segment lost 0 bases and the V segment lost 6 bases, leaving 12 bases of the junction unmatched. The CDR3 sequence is CASNTQSGGSSYNEQFF. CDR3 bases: TGTGCCAGCAACACCCAGTCCGGGGGGAGCTCCTACAATGAGCAGTTCTTC.

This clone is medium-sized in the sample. The DNA for the CDR3 is TGTGCCAGCAGTCCCTCTTCTACCTATCCTCTAAATTCACCCCTCCACTTT. As protein: CASSPSSTYPLNSPLHF. The J gene is TRBJ1-6, the V gene TRBV27; D not resolved. This CDR3 has 17 residues. Trimming left V 5 bases short and J 7 bases short, with 21 bases between. Looked up from germline, CDR1 is MNHEY and CDR2 is SMNVEV (reference sequence).

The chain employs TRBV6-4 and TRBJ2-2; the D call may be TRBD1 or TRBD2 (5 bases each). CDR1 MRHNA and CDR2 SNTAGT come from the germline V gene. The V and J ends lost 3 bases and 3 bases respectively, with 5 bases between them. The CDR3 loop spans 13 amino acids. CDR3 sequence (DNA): TGTGCCAGCAGTGAGGGGGACACCGGGGAGCTGTTTTTT. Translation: CASSEGDTGELFF.